This entry lists 3 T cell receptor beta chains sequenced from one sample in a study of blood T cells in healthy people across ages. Sample-barcoded 5' priming and a J-beta primer mix drove a second PCR of about 6 to 12 cycles. TCRdb independently ran MiXCR on the 5' RACE reads; one entry per CDR3 protein. The sample lists about 1 million distinct CDR3 sequences; roughly 45% were seen once. Sequencing used blood. The source of these receptors is a woman aged 55-69 years in good health.

This clonotype showed up just a few times. The chain employs TRBV7-9 and TRBJ2-7; 13 bases match TRBD2. Germline V gives CDR1 SEHNR, CDR2 FQNEAQ (reference sequence). CDR3 length equals 15 residues. V lost 5 bases to trimming and J lost 5 bases; unmatched junction nucleotides: 6. The CDR3 reads CASSPGLAGVDEQYF. In DNA, the CDR3 is TGTGCCAGCAGCCCCGGACTAGCGGGAGTAGACGAGCAGTACTTC.

This clonotype has just a few counts. The chain employs TRBV28 and TRBJ2-4; TRBD1 matches 9 bases. Judging by the DNA end, TRBJ2-7 fits better; the J call may be wrong. Germline loops: CDR1 MDHEN, CDR2 SYDVKM. The CDR3 is 15 residues long. CDR3 DNA: TGTGCCAGCACCCACTCGGGACAGGGTTCTCACGAGCAGTACTTC. Protein: CASTHSGQGSHEQYF.

The table lists this clonotype with a count of one. The chain links TRBV5-1 to TRBJ1-2; 10 bases agree with TRBD1. This CDR3 has 17 residues. CDR1 and CDR2 from the germline V gene are SGHRS and YFSETQ. V lost 3 bases to trimming and J lost 6 bases; unmatched junction nucleotides: 14. The CDR3 is CASSSTGTGALLDGYTF. The CDR3 DNA follows: TGCGCCAGCAGCTCAACCGGGACAGGGGCTCTATTGGATGGCTACACCTTC.